These 25 T cell receptor beta chains were sequenced from one sample in a study of cytomegalovirus exposure and HLA in healthy donors. Use of 60 Vbeta and 13 Jbeta primers characterized the PCR. The protocol was immunoSEQ multiplex PCR, while the TCRdb copy is restricted to in-frame clones and leaves out a portion. The table has approximately 100,000 clones, over 65% seen once. Source material: PBMCs. The origin of the receptors is a young man in good health and CMV-seronegative.

The V gene is TRBV9, the J gene TRBJ1-1, with 7 bases identical to TRBD1. V shed 3 bases, J shed 0 bases, and the junction held 14 bases outside the gene matches. The CDR3 sequence is 18 residues long. Germline CDR1 SGDLS, CDR2 YYNGEE. The CDR3 here is CASSAGGTVGVVNTEAFF. The CDR3 nucleotides read TGTGCCAGCAGCGCAGGGGGTACGGTTGGGGTAGTGAACACTGAAGCTTTCTTT.

The V gene is TRBV28, the J gene TRBJ2-5, with no clear D. The CDR3 length is 12 residues. The ends were cut back, 6 bases at V and 1 base at J, with 6 bases in the middle. Germline V gene sequence: CDR1 MDHEN, CDR2 SYDVKM. CDR3 nucleotide sequence: TGTGCCAGCAGGACTCCCCAAGAGACCCAGTACTTC. It yields the protein CASRTPQETQYF.

A word on this clone: One end of the junction fails to match germline, which may point to a read error. The gene calls are TRBV11-2 and TRBJ2-5, with D maybe TRBD2 (6 bases). Germline loops: CDR1 SGHAT, CDR2 FQNNGV. This CDR3 comprises 13 residues. The CDR3 DNA is TGTGCCAACAGCCGGGGGAACCAAGAGACCCAGTACTTC. Translation: CANSRGNQETQYF.

The V gene is TRBV4-1, the J gene TRBJ2-1, with D possibly TRBD1 on 6 matching bases. This CDR3 spans 16 amino acids. Germline V gene sequence: CDR1 MGHRA, CDR2 YSYEKL. Trimming pared 0 bases from V and 3 bases from J, leaving 12 bases between. The CDR3 DNA follows: TGCGCCAGCAGCCAAGAGAGCACAGGGCTCTACAATGAGCAGTTCTTC. Its translation is CASSQESTGLYNEQFF.

This chain links TRBV2 with TRBJ2-5; 14 bases match TRBD2. This CDR3 contains 17 residues. In germline, CDR1 is SNHLY, CDR2 FYNNEI. V lost 8 bases and J lost 2; bases outside the gene matches: 10. The CDR3 sequence: CASFGTSGRGAQETQYF. As DNA, the CDR3 is TGTGCCAGCTTTGGGACTAGCGGGAGAGGGGCGCAAGAGACCCAGTACTTC. Looking up the rest from reference TRBV2 and TRBJ2-5 gives the full variable domain: EPEVTQTPSHQVTQMGQEVILRCVPISNHLYFYWYRQILGQKVEFLVSFYNNEISEKSEIFDDQFSVERPDGSNFTLKIRSTKLEDSAMYFCASFGTSGRGAQETQYFGPGTRLLVL.

V usage is TRBV7-3 and J usage is TRBJ2-1; TRBD1 matches at 11 bases. The length of the CDR3 is 15 residues. V trimming: 2 bases; J trimming: 7 bases; junction bases outside the gene matches: 4. Germline-derived CDR1 and CDR2 are SGHTA and FQGTGA. The CDR3 here is CASSLPRDRGNEQFF. DNA of the CDR3: TGTGCCAGCAGCTTACCCAGGGACAGGGGGAATGAGCAGTTCTTC.

The rearrangement links TRBV9 to TRBJ2-1; D uncertain. The CDR3 spans 15 residues. Trimming removed 1 base at V and 3 bases at J, with 11 bases between. Germline V gene sequence: CDR1 SGDLS, CDR2 YYNGEE. CDR3 sequence (DNA): TGTGCCAGCAGCGTATTTCACAGTCACTACAATGAGCAGTTCTTC. This encodes CASSVFHSHYNEQFF.

The chain combines TRBV9 with TRBJ1-1; 7 nucleotides match TRBD1. Per germline, CDR1 SGDLS and CDR2 YYNGEE. CDR3 length: 14 amino acids. Losses at the gene ends were 3 bases for V and 4 bases for J; bases not matched to a gene: 6. CDR3 sequence: CASSAKGARTEAFF. The CDR3 DNA reads as TGTGCCAGCAGCGCCAAGGGGGCGCGCACTGAAGCTTTCTTT.

This sequence joins TRBV18 and TRBJ2-7; 7 bases match TRBD1. This CDR3 spans 14 amino acids. Germline values: CDR1 KGHSH, CDR2 LQKENI. The junction had 9 bases not matched to a gene; V was cut back by 6 bases and J by 4 bases. This CDR3 reads CASSITTGAYEQYF. The CDR3 DNA sequence: TGTGCCAGCTCCATTACAACAGGGGCATACGAGCAGTACTTC. Full variable domain (rest looked up from reference TRBV18 and TRBJ2-7): NAGVMQNPRHLVRRRGQEARLRCSPMKGHSHVYWYRQLPEEGLKFMVYLQKENIIDESGMPKERFSAEFPKEGPSILRIQQVVRGDSAAYFCASSITTGAYEQYFGPGTRLTVT.

The gene calls are TRBV2 and TRBJ2-7; TRBD2 is a possible D gene (6 bases). The germline V gene has CDR1 SNHLY and CDR2 FYNNEI. CDR3 size: 12 residues. Trimming shortened V by 8 bases and J by 6 bases, and 14 bases separated the two germline ends. CDR3 DNA: TGTGCCAGCCACCGGGAGCTGGGCGAGCAGTACTTC. Residues: CASHRELGEQYF.

The gene calls are TRBV7-2 and TRBJ1-1, with no clear D. The CDR3 extends over 15 amino acids. Deletions cut 1 base from V and 2 bases from J, with 11 bases between. CDR1 is SGHTA, CDR2 FQGNSA, per germline. This CDR3 reads CASSLGGNLNTEAFF. The CDR3 bases are TGTGCCAGCAGCTTAGGAGGGAACCTTAACACTGAAGCTTTCTTT.

The V gene is TRBV5-1, the J gene TRBJ2-7; a weak D match, TRBD1 (6 bases). This CDR3 spans 15 amino acids. The V and J ends lost 0 bases and 5 bases respectively, with 15 bases between them. Per germline, CDR1 SGHRS and CDR2 YFSETQ. CDR3 sequence reads: CASSLAGTMVDEQYF. CDR3 nucleotides: TGCGCCAGCAGCTTGGCCGGGACAATGGTCGACGAGCAGTACTTC.

The chain uses TRBV10-3 and TRBJ2-5; 11 bases line up with TRBD1. Judging by the DNA end, TRBJ2-7 fits better; the J call may be wrong. Germline V CDR1 and CDR2: ENHRY, SYGVKD. The CDR3 covers 14 residues. The CDR3 DNA sequence: TGTGCCATCAGGGGACAGGGGGGTATCTACGAGCAGTACTTC. Its translation: CAIRGQGGIYEQYF.

This rearrangement joins TRBV27 to TRBJ1-6; 11 bases map to TRBD1. The CDR3 consists of 17 residues. Germline V lookup: CDR1 MNHEY, CDR2 SMNVEV (reference sequence). The junction had 7 bases not matched to a gene; V was cut back by 3 bases and J by 6 bases. The CDR3 DNA is TGTGCCAGCAGTTTCCTTTTGGGACAGGGGGGTAATTCACCCCTCCACTTT. This sequence encodes CASSFLLGQGGNSPLHF.

J is TRBJ2-1 and V is TRBV7-3; 7 bases line up with TRBD2. J was trimmed by 7 bases and V by 6 bases; bases with no gene match: 6. Germline V gene sequence: CDR1 SGHTA, CDR2 FQGTGA. The CDR3 totals 13 residues. CDR3 DNA: TGTGCCAGCAGTGCGGGGGTAGATAATGAGCAGTTCTTC. Residues: CASSAGVDNEQFF.

This clone has only a few counts. This chain uses TRBV13 with TRBJ1-1; D is unclear. Trimming shortened V by 2 bases and J by 1 base, and 8 bases separated the two germline ends. This CDR3 has 14 residues. Per germline, CDR1 PRHDT and CDR2 FYEKMQ (reference sequence). CDR3 bases: TGTGCCAGCAGCTTAAACGGGAGGAACACTGAAGCTTTCTTT. Translated, it gives CASSLNGRNTEAFF.

The CDR3 bases are TGTGCCAGCAGAGAGCGGGAGGTAACCAGCTCCTACAATGAGCAGTTCTTC. Amino acid sequence: CASREREVTSSYNEQFF. The genes are TRBV2 and TRBJ2-1; 9 bases fit TRBD2. CDR3 length equals 17 residues. With V trimmed by 6 bases and J by 0 bases, 9 bases remained unmatched. Germline CDR1 and CDR2: SNHLY and FYNNEI.

This chain links TRBV9 with TRBJ2-5, with D tentatively TRBD1 (5 bases). The closer fit of TRBJ2-7 to the DNA end suggests the J call may be wrong. CDR1 and CDR2 from the germline V gene are SGDLS and YYNGEE. This CDR3 region has 14 residues. DNA for the CDR3: TGTGCCAGCAGCGTAGGACAGACCACCTACGAGCAGTACTTC. Its translation is CASSVGQTTYEQYF.

This clone was seen a handful of times. The rearrangement uses TRBV2 and TRBJ2-3; TRBD2 agrees at 11 bases. This CDR3 has 16 residues. V trimming: 6 bases; J trimming: 7 bases; junction bases outside the gene matches: 12. Germline values: CDR1 SNHLY, CDR2 FYNNEI. The CDR3 coding sequence is TGTGCCAGCAGGGCCTTCCCTAGCGGGGGGTGGTATACGCAGTATTTT. Amino acids: CASRAFPSGGWYTQYF.

V is TRBV6-1 and J is TRBJ1-1; TRBD1 matches at 10 bases. This CDR3 has 17 amino acids. Germline CDR1 MNHNS, CDR2 SASEGT. Trimming at V came to 3 bases and at J to 0 bases, leaving 7 bases not matched to a gene. CDR3 in DNA: TGTGCCAGCAGTGAGGCTAGACAGGGGGCTATGAACACTGAAGCTTTCTTT. It yields the protein CASSEARQGAMNTEAFF.

The rearrangement joins TRBV19 to TRBJ2-6; 12 bases are a match to TRBD1. Germline trimming cut 11 bases from V and 4 bases from J; bases unmatched to any gene: 6. The CDR3 has 15 residues. Germline CDR1 and CDR2: LNHDA and SQIVND (reference sequence). The CDR3 region is CAAGQGASGANVLTF. The CDR3 DNA reads TGTGCCGCGGGACAGGGGGCGTCAGGGGCCAACGTCCTGACTTTC. Complete variable domain (other parts from reference TRBV19 and TRBJ2-6): DGGITQSPKYLFRKEGQNVTLSCEQNLNHDAMYWYRQDPGQGLRLIYYSQIVNDFQKGDIAEGYSVSREKKESFPLTVTSAQKNPTAFYLCAAGQGASGANVLTFGAGSRLTVL.

This chain joins TRBV28 and TRBJ2-3, with TRBD1 matching 8 bases. The V gene end was trimmed by 8 bases and the J gene end by 4 bases; junction bases not matched to a gene: 8. From germline, CDR1 is MDHEN and CDR2 SYDVKM. The CDR3 has 14 amino acids. CDR3 sequence reads: CASETGVGPDTQYF. In nucleotides, the CDR3 is TGTGCCAGCGAGACAGGGGTCGGCCCAGATACGCAGTATTTT.

The CDR3 is CASSYSNGGGSYEQYF. CDR3 in DNA: TGTGCCAGCAGTTACTCCAATGGCGGGGGCTCCTACGAGCAGTACTTC. The chain has TRBV6-5 and TRBJ2-7, with TRBD2 matching 7 bases. CDR1 is MNHEY and CDR2 is SVGAGI in the germline V gene. The CDR3 contains 16 residues. Losses at the gene ends were 0 bases for V and 0 bases for J; bases not matched to a gene: 5.

The chain combines TRBV10-3 with TRBJ1-1, with D uncertain. This CDR3 is built from 14 residues. The germline V gene has CDR1 ENHRY and CDR2 SYGVKD. With 0 bases removed from V and 7 bases from J, the gap between germline ends came to 12 bases. CDR3 amino acids: CAISESTRRLEAFF. For the CDR3, the DNA is TGTGCCATCAGTGAGTCGACTCGGCGGCTTGAAGCTTTCTTT.

Only one count was recorded for this clone. The chain recombines TRBV11-2 with TRBJ2-1; a possible D gene is TRBD2 (6 bases). Trimming took off 1 base at V and 10 bases at J, with 14 bases between the two ends. The CDR3 contains 14 residues. Per the germline V gene, CDR1 is SGHAT and CDR2 is FQNNGV. DNA for the CDR3: TGTGCCAGCAGCTTAGTGTCCGGGGGTGACGAGCAGTTCTTC. Protein sequence: CASSLVSGGDEQFF.